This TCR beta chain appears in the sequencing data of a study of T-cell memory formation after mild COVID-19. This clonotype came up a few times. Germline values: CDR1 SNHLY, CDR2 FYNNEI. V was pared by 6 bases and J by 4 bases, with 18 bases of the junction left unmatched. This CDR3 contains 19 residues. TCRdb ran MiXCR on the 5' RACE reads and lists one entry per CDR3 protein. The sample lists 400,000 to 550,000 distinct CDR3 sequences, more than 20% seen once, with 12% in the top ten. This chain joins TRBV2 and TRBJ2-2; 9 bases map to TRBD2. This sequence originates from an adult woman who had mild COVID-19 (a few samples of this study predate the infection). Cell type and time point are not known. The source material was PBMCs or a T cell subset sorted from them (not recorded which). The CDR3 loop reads CASRRRPSGANYGTGELFF. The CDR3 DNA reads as TGTGCCAGCAGACGAAGGCCTAGCGGGGCCAACTATGGCACCGGGGAGCTGTTTTTT.